This TCR beta chain was documented in a study of T cell changes during pregnancy in multiple sclerosis. J gave up 15 bases and V 1 base, and 7 bases lay outside the gene matches. Germline V gives CDR1 SGHTA, CDR2 FQGNSA. This CDR3 contains 13 residues. TCRdb keeps only in-frame clones here, not all; method: immunoSEQ multiplex PCR. This sample carries around 60,000 clones, about 90% of them seen once, and the ten largest clones take almost 0.5%. The specimen was CD4+ T cells from peripheral blood mononuclear cells, collected after pregnancy. This clonotype originated in a female donor in good health, enrolled as a control in a pregnancy study. This chain links TRBV7-2 with TRBJ2-1; TRBD2 matches 9 bases. CDR3 sequence: CASSLEGGGERFF. The CDR3 DNA sequence: TGTGCCAGCAGCTTAGAGGGCGGGGGGGAAAGGTTCTTC.